Listed below are T cell receptor beta chains from one sample, sequenced in a study of beta chain features in type 1 diabetes. Data came from immunoSEQ multiplex PCR; TCRdb stores just in-frame clones and leaves some out. The data hold hundreds of thousands of clones, with around an eighth observed a single time. The source material was naive CD4+ T cells from blood. Receptors were obtained from a man aged 18 to 29 with type 1 diabetes. Each CDR3 is given with its conserved first and last residue. Fields, in order: clone size, J gene, V gene, D gene, CDR3 protein, CDR3 DNA. The D gene is left open where the match is weak. Where a row states a size, it is once, few, many or the class of an expanded clone; other rows omit it.

- TRBJ2-2 TRBV30 - CAWSKSGPRSGELFF TGTGCCTGGAGTAAATCCGGGCCGAGGTCCGGGGAGCTGTTTTTT
few TRBJ2-1 TRBV2 - CASRAGTRSNEQFF TGTGCCAGCAGAGCCGGGACACGGTCCAATGAGCAGTTCTTC
- TRBJ1-4 TRBV15 - CATSRDWTANEKLFF TGTGCCACCAGCAGAGATTGGACAGCTAATGAAAAACTGTTTTTT
few TRBJ1-4 TRBV29-1 - CSVGGPQNEKLFF TGCAGCGTTGGCGGGCCTCAGAATGAAAAACTGTTTTTT
- TRBJ2-1 TRBV6-1 TRBD1 CASSLQGVSYNEQFF TGTGCCAGCAGTCTTCAGGGGGTATCCTACAATGAGCAGTTCTTC
few TRBJ2-5 TRBV27 - CASSSPGETQYF TGTGCCAGCAGTTCCCCGGGGGAGACCCAGTACTTC
- TRBJ2-1 TRBV29-1 TRBD2 CSVEGGLAVYNEQFF TGCAGCGTTGAAGGAGGGCTAGCGGTATACAATGAGCAGTTCTTC
few TRBJ1-1 TRBV29-1 - CSVVFTPGHLSREAFF TGCAGCGTTGTCTTCACCCCGGGCCATCTTTCTCGTGAAGCTTTCTTT
few TRBJ1-2 TRBV5-1 TRBD1 CASSANRGRSDGYTF TGCGCCAGCAGCGCAAACAGGGGCCGGTCTGATGGCTACACCTTC
- TRBJ1-5 TRBV4-2 - CASSPGRVNQPQHF TGTGCCAGCAGCCCTGGACGGGTAAATCAGCCCCAGCATTTT
- TRBJ2-3 TRBV20-1 - CSAGQPDTQYF TGCAGTGCCGGACAACCAGATACGCAGTATTTT
- TRBJ2-1 TRBV5-4 - CASSVGGPSYNEQFF TGTGCCAGCAGCGTCGGGGGGCCCTCCTACAATGAGCAGTTCTTC
few TRBJ2-2 TRBV25-1 TRBD1 CASSEFQGVPAGELFF TGTGCCAGCAGTGAATTCCAGGGGGTGCCGGCCGGGGAGCTGTTTTTT
few TRBJ1-3 TRBV7-9 - CASSQYQEAGNTIYF TGTGCCAGCAGCCAGTACCAAGAAGCTGGAAACACCATATATTTT
- TRBJ1-1 TRBV18 TRBD1 CASSRQGGEAFF TGTGCCAGCTCCCGACAGGGAGGTGAAGCTTTCTTT
- TRBJ2-7 TRBV30 - CAWGPHFLEQYF TGTGCCTGGGGCCCCCACTTCCTCGAGCAGTACTTC
few TRBJ2-7 TRBV6-5 - CASRSGIYEQYF TGTGCCAGCAGATCAGGGATATACGAGCAGTACTTC
few TRBJ2-1 TRBV6-5 - CASSYQGLAGNEQFF TGTGCCAGCAGTTATCAGGGGCTGGCGGGCAATGAGCAGTTCTTC
- TRBJ2-7 TRBV30 - CAWSPAPFSYEQYF TGTGCCTGGAGTCCGGCACCATTCTCCTACGAGCAGTACTTC
few TRBJ2-7 TRBV30 - CAWDVWGAAGVQYF TGTGCCTGGGATGTATGGGGCGCCGCTGGTGTGCAGTACTTC